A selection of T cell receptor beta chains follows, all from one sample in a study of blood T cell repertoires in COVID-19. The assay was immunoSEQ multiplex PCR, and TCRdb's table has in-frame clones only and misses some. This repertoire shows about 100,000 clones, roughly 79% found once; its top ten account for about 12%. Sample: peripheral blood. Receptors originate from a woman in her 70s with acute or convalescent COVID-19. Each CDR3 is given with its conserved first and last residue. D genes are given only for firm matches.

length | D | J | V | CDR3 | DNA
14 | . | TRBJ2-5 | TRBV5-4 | CASSLEQGEETQYF | TGTGCCAGCAGCTTGGAACAGGGAGAAGAGACCCAGTACTTC
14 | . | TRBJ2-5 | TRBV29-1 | CSVEERLGPGTQYF | TGCAGCGTTGAAGAACGTTTGGGGCCCGGGACCCAGTACTTC
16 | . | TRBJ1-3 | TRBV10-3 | CAISEITGSSGNTIYF | TGTGCCATCAGTGAGATTACAGGATCCTCTGGAAACACCATATATTTT
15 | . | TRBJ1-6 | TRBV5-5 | CASRSSPTGNSPLHF | TGTGCCAGCAGGTCCTCTCCTACAGGGAATTCACCCCTCCACTTT
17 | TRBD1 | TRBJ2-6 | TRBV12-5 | CASGTGVALSGANVLTF | TGTGCTAGTGGGACAGGGGTCGCCCTCTCTGGGGCCAACGTCCTGACTTTC
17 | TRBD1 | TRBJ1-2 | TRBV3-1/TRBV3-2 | CASSQDLVRQGAGGYTF | TGTGCCAGCAGCCAAGATCTAGTCAGACAGGGGGCGGGCGGCTACACCTTC
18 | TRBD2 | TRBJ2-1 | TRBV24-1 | CATSDPGTSGGSYNEQFF | TGTGCCACCAGTGATCCTGGGACTAGCGGGGGCTCCTACAATGAGCAGTTCTTC
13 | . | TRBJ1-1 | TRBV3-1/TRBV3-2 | CASSQEGRTEAFF | TGTGCCAGCAGCCAAGAAGGGAGAACTGAAGCTTTCTTT
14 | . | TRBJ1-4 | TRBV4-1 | CASSQGGAGEKLFF | TGCGCCAGCAGCCAAGGAGGAGCCGGAGAAAAACTGTTTTTT
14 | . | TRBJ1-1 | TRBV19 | CASSAASFNTEAFF | TGTGCCAGTAGTGCGGCATCTTTTAACACTGAAGCTTTCTTT
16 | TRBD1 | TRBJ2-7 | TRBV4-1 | CASSQEPGQGTYEQYF | TGCGCCAGCAGCCAAGAACCGGGACAGGGGACCTACGAGCAGTACTTC
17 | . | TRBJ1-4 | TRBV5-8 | CASSLHREPASIEKLFF | TGTGCCAGCAGCTTACACCGGGAGCCCGCTTCCATTGAAAAACTGTTTTTT
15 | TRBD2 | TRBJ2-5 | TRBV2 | CASTTSGGLSETQYF | TGTGCCAGCACGACTAGCGGGGGGTTATCGGAGACCCAGTACTTC
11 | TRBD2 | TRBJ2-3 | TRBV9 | CAGRGRDTQYF | TGTGCCGGGAGGGGTCGAGATACGCAGTATTTT
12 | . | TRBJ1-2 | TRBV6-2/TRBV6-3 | CASSPGQRESTF | TGTGCCAGCAGCCCCGGACAGCGAGAATCCACCTTC
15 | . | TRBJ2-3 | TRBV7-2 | CASSLIADPTDTQYF | TGTGCCAGCAGCTTAATAGCGGACCCCACAGATACGCAGTATTTT
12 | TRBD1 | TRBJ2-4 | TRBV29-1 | CSVDGTGNIQYF | TGCAGCGTTGATGGGACAGGGAACATTCAGTACTTC